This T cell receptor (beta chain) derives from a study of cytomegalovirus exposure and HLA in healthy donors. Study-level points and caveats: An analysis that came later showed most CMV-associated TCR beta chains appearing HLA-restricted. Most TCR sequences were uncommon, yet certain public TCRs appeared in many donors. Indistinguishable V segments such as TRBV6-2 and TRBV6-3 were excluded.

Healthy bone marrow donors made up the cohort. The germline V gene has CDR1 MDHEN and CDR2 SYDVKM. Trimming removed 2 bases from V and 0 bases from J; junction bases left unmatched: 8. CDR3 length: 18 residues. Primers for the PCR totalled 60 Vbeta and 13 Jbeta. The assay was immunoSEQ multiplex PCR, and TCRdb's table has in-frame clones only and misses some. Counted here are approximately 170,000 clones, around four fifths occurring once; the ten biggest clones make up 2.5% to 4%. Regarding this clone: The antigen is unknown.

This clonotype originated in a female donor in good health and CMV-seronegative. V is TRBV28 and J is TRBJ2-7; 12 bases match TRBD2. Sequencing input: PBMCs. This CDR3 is CASSLIGLAGGPSYEQYF. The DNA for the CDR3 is TGTGCCAGCAGTTTAATTGGGCTAGCGGGAGGGCCCTCCTACGAGCAGTACTTC. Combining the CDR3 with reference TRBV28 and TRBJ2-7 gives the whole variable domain DVKVTQSSRYLVKRTGEKVFLECVQDMDHENMFWYRQDPGLGLRLIYFSYDVKMKEKGDIPEGYSVSREKKERFSLILESASTNQTSMYLCASSLIGLAGGPSYEQYFGPGTRLTVT.